What follows are 21 T cell receptor beta chains derived from one specimen sequenced in a study of blood T cells in healthy people across ages. Through a sample-barcoded 5' primer and a J-beta primer mix, a second PCR was run for roughly 6 to 11 cycles. TCRdb redid the calling of the 5' RACE reads with MiXCR, one entry per CDR3 protein. The data contain roughly 830,000 distinct CDR3 sequences, 62% of them singletons. The sample comprised blood. The receptors originated from a man younger than 45 in good health.

The V and J genes are TRBV20-1 and TRBJ2-1; 8 nucleotides align to TRBD2. Germline lookup yields CDR1 DFQATT and CDR2 SNEGSKA (reference sequence). The CDR3 consists of 13 residues. Trimming at V came to 8 bases and at J to 9 bases, leaving 12 bases not matched to a gene. CDR3 in amino acids: CSPPGTRRGEQFF. The CDR3 coding sequence is TGCAGTCCCCCCGGGACTAGAAGGGGTGAGCAGTTCTTC.

The chain uses TRBV6-5 and TRBJ1-2; D perhaps matches TRBD1 (6 bases). Trimming removed 4 bases from V and 2 bases from J, with 23 bases in between. This CDR3 comprises 18 residues. CDR1 and CDR2 (germline): MNHEY, SVGAGI. In nucleotides, the CDR3 is TGTGCCAGCAGTTTTACCGCGGGGGCCTCTCGTTTAAACTATGGCTACACCTTC. It codes for CASSFTAGASRLNYGYTF.

The V and J genes are TRBV9 and TRBJ1-2; TRBD1 agrees at 7 bases. This CDR3 spans 17 amino acids. In germline, CDR1 is SGDLS, CDR2 YYNGEE. V lost 10 bases to trimming and J lost 0 bases; unmatched junction nucleotides: 18. The CDR3, as DNA: TGTGCCGGCGAAGGCAGGGGGAAAGGAGAAGCTAACTATGGCTACACCTTC. This sequence encodes CAGEGRGKGEANYGYTF. The full variable domain, its missing parts supplied by reference TRBV9 and TRBJ1-2, is DSGVTQTPKHLITATGQRVTLRCSPRSGDLSVYWYQQSLDQGLQFLIQYYNGEERAKGNILERFSAQQFPDLHSELNLSSLELGDSALYFCAGEGRGKGEANYGYTFGSGTRLTVV.

The V call is TRBV10-3, the J call TRBJ2-7; 7 bases line up with TRBD2. CDR3 size: 15 residues. Trimming took 4 bases from V and 3 from J; bases not matched to a gene: 9. The germline V gene has CDR1 ENHRY and CDR2 SYGVKD. Written as DNA, the CDR3 is TGTGCCATCAGTGGCGATGGGGCGGGGGACTACGAGCAGTACTTC. As protein: CAISGDGAGDYEQYF.

V usage is TRBV18 and J usage is TRBJ2-1, with D possibly matching TRBD2 (5 bases). Looked up from germline, CDR1 is KGHSH and CDR2 is LQKENI. V lost 4 bases and J 13 bases, leaving 20 bases between the germline ends. CDR3 length: 14 residues. The CDR3 DNA follows: TGTGCCAGCTCACGGGAGTCTGTACGTGAGACCCAGTTCTTC. Translation: CASSRESVRETQFF.

The sample holds one count of this clonotype. The chain carries TRBV9 and TRBJ1-2, with 9 positions matching TRBD1. There are 15 residues in the CDR3. CDR1 is SGDLS and CDR2 is YYNGEE in the germline V gene. V gave up 0 bases and J gave up 4 bases; unmatched junction bases: 4. The CDR3 protein is CASSVAGQGPYGYTF. The CDR3 nucleotides read TGTGCCAGCAGCGTAGCGGGACAGGGCCCCTATGGCTACACCTTC.

The rearrangement joins TRBV29-1 to TRBJ1-2, with TRBD1 matching 10 bases. After removal of 6 bases from V and 3 bases from J, the junction contained 4 bases not matched to a gene. Germline CDR1 is SQVTM and CDR2 is ANQGSEA. The CDR3 extends over 13 amino acids. The CDR3 DNA reads TGCAGCGTGGGACAGGGGCTGGACTATGGCTACACCTTC. This encodes CSVGQGLDYGYTF.

This clonotype has more than one count but fewer than ten. The chain employs TRBV29-1 and TRBJ2-1, with TRBD2 matching over 7 bases. CDR3 length equals 13 residues. V gave up 3 bases and J gave up 10 bases; unmatched junction bases: 9. Germline CDR1 and CDR2: SQVTM and ANQGSEA. CDR3 residues: CSVDPTSPPEQFF. The CDR3 nucleotides read TGCAGCGTTGATCCGACTAGCCCCCCGGAGCAGTTCTTC.

The genes are TRBV28 and TRBJ1-1, with 9 bases matching TRBD1. The germline V gene has CDR1 MDHEN and CDR2 SYDVKM. J lost 6 bases, V lost 3 bases, and 8 bases had no gene match. The CDR3 consists of 15 residues. The CDR3 region is CASSFWTGVVAEAFF. Written as DNA, the CDR3 is TGTGCCAGCAGTTTTTGGACAGGGGTTGTCGCTGAAGCTTTCTTT.

J is TRBJ2-5 and V is TRBV6-6, with 8 positions matching TRBD1. The J call is in doubt because the DNA end fits TRBJ2-7 better. CDR3 length: 14 residues. Germline V gene data show CDR1 as MNHNY and CDR2 as SVGAGI (reference sequence). As DNA, the CDR3 is TGTGCCAGCAGTTACCCCGGACAGGGATTCGAGCAGTACTTC. Translation gives CASSYPGQGFEQYF.

This sequence joins TRBV9 and TRBJ2-2; 13 nucleotides agree with TRBD2. V was clipped by 3 bases and J by 4 bases; unmatched bases: 3. CDR3 size: 16 residues. Germline V CDR1 and CDR2: SGDLS, YYNGEE. The CDR3 sequence is CASSAGLAGTTGELFF. The CDR3 coding sequence is TGTGCCAGCAGCGCGGGACTAGCGGGGACCACCGGGGAGCTGTTTTTT.

This clonotype was counted between two and nine times. The genes are TRBV5-1 and TRBJ1-1; 12 bases fit TRBD1. Germline assignment: CDR1 SGHRS and CDR2 YFSETQ. Losses at the gene ends were 10 bases for V and 3 bases for J; bases not matched to a gene: 16. This CDR3 is built from 17 residues. CDR3 residues: CASFPGTGGPEDTEAFF. The CDR3 nucleotides are TGCGCCTCGTTTCCCGGGACAGGGGGCCCGGAGGACACTGAAGCTTTCTTT.

This clonotype appeared a few times. The chain joins TRBV9 to TRBJ2-6; 7 nucleotides align to TRBD1. The CDR3 covers 15 residues. The junction had 4 bases not matched to a gene; V was cut back by 4 bases and J by 3 bases. Germline lookup yields CDR1 SGDLS and CDR2 YYNGEE. CDR3 nucleotide sequence: TGTGCCAGCAGCTTAACAGGGGTTGGGGCCAACGTCCTGACTTTC. Residues: CASSLTGVGANVLTF. The full variable domain, its missing parts supplied by reference TRBV9 and TRBJ2-6, is DSGVTQTPKHLITATGQRVTLRCSPRSGDLSVYWYQQSLDQGLQFLIQYYNGEERAKGNILERFSAQQFPDLHSELNLSSLELGDSALYFCASSLTGVGANVLTFGAGSRLTVL.

This clonotype came up a few times. The chain recombines TRBV28 with TRBJ2-5; maybe TRBD1 (5 bases). V was pared by 2 bases and J by 1 base, with 14 bases between. CDR1 is MDHEN, CDR2 SYDVKM, per germline. This CDR3 is built from 16 residues. CDR3 in amino acids: CASSLREQAFQETQYF. The CDR3 bases are TGTGCCAGCAGTTTAAGGGAACAGGCCTTCCAAGAGACCCAGTACTTC. The full variable domain, its missing parts supplied by reference TRBV28 and TRBJ2-5, is DVKVTQSSRYLVKRTGEKVFLECVQDMDHENMFWYRQDPGLGLRLIYFSYDVKMKEKGDIPEGYSVSREKKERFSLILESASTNQTSMYLCASSLREQAFQETQYFGPGTRLLVL.

In its sample, this clonotype was seen a few times. V usage is TRBV7-2 and J usage is TRBJ1-2; no clear D. The V and J ends lost 1 base and 4 bases respectively, with 10 bases between them. CDR3 length equals 14 residues. Germline loops: CDR1 SGHTA, CDR2 FQGNSA. The CDR3, as DNA: TGTGCCAGCAGCTTAGAATCTAACTTCTATGGCTACACCTTC. This codes for CASSLESNFYGYTF.

The chain uses TRBV7-2 and TRBJ2-5; 11 nucleotides line up with TRBD2. There are 15 residues in the CDR3. With V trimmed by 3 bases and J by 5 bases, 5 bases remained unmatched. In germline, CDR1 is SGHTA, CDR2 FQGNSA. The CDR3 DNA reads TGTGCCAGCAGCTTCGTAGCGGGGGGGCGGGAGACCCAGTACTTC. It codes for CASSFVAGGRETQYF.

V usage is TRBV2 and J usage is TRBJ1-2, with a tentative D call TRBD1 (5 bases). The CDR3 totals 14 residues. The germline gives CDR1 SNHLY, CDR2 FYNNEI. Trimming took off 6 bases at V and 3 bases at J, with 14 bases between the two ends. The DNA of the CDR3 is TGTGCCAGCAGCGAACAGGACGGGTACTATGGCTACACCTTC. This sequence encodes CASSEQDGYYGYTF.

This clonotype was detected only once. At one boundary the junction diverges from the germline segment, which might be a read error. The chain has TRBV6-6 and TRBJ2-4; D is perhaps TRBD2 (5 bases). The J call may be wrong; the DNA end is better matched by TRBJ2-7. CDR3 length equals 15 residues. Germline assignment: CDR1 MNHNY and CDR2 SVGAGI (reference sequence). The CDR3 protein is CASSHSGLASYEQYF. The CDR3 DNA follows: TGTGCCAGCAGTCACTCCGGACTCGCATCCTACGAGCAGTACTTC.

The genes are TRBV4-1 and TRBJ2-3, with 11 positions matching TRBD2. Germline values: CDR1 MGHRA, CDR2 YSYEKL. Germline trimming cut 1 base from V and 4 bases from J; bases unmatched to any gene: 7. The CDR3 contains 17 residues. The DNA for the CDR3 is TGCGCCAGCAGCCAAGGTGCTAGCGGGGGGAACCCAGATACGCAGTATTTT. This translates into CASSQGASGGNPDTQYF.

The chain is built from TRBV7-2 and TRBJ2-5; the D is unclear. Near its end, the DNA agrees better with TRBJ2-7, so the J call may be wrong. Germline assignment: CDR1 SGHTA and CDR2 FQGNSA. CDR3 length: 11 amino acids. CDR3 sequence (DNA): TGTGCCAGCAGCGGCCCTCGCGAGCAGTACTTC. This codes for CASSGPREQYF.

The CDR3 DNA reads TGTGCCAGCAGTCCTACGGAAAGGATCTACAATGAGCAGTTCTTC. Its translation: CASSPTERIYNEQFF. V usage is TRBV27 and J usage is TRBJ2-1; D unresolved. The CDR3 runs 15 residues. Germline V gives CDR1 MNHEY, CDR2 SMNVEV (reference sequence). Trimming cost V 5 bases and J 3 bases, with 14 bases left between them.